This TCR beta chain emerged from a study of T cell responses to AZD1222 COVID-19 vaccine. The assay was immunoSEQ multiplex PCR, and TCRdb's table has in-frame clones only and misses some. The repertoire holds 150,000 or so clones, with 89% as singletons. Overall study findings and caveats: White British people made up most donors, females outnumbered males, and clonal diversity was possibly underestimated. Spike was spanned by vaccine-associated CD4 TCRs, which were dominant at 160-218 and 743-854.

Remarks on this clone: The antigen is not known.

Trimming took 2 bases from V and 2 from J, leaving 12 bases between them. Germline V lookup: CDR1 SEHNR, CDR2 FQNEAQ (reference sequence). The CDR3 totals 16 residues. The chain links TRBV7-9 to TRBJ1-4; D is unresolved. This sample comprised peripheral blood, obtained on day 0 of AZD1222 vaccination. This clonotype was sampled from an adult in good health. The CDR3 here is CASSLRVMETNEKLFF. CDR3 DNA: TGTGCCAGCAGCTTAAGGGTTATGGAGACTAATGAAAAACTGTTTTTT.